This T cell receptor (beta chain) is from a study of chemoradiotherapy in HPV16-positive cancers. Notes on the study in general: In HPV16-positive patients, HPV-responsive T-cell expansion tracked better recurrence-free survival.

To note about this clone: Its antigen is currently unknown.

Germline CDR1 LGHNA, CDR2 YNFKEQ. The CDR3 extends over 15 amino acids. V shed 1 base and J 4 bases; nucleotides not matched to a gene: 2. Sequenced by immunoSEQ multiplex PCR; TCRdb stores in-frame clones only, minus some. In the table there are roughly 7,600 clones, 70% to 80% of which are singletons. The sample in question was tumor tissue, obtained from a patient who underwent chemoradiotherapy. This TCR was recovered from a human donor with HPV-associated anogenital cancer. The V and J genes are TRBV4-2 and TRBJ2-3, with TRBD2 matching 10 bases. CDR3 region: CASSQGAGGADTQYF. The DNA for the CDR3 is TGTGCCAGCAGCCAAGGAGCGGGAGGGGCAGATACGCAGTATTTT.